The next 20 T cell receptor beta chains were all read from a single sample in a study of blood T cells in healthy people across ages. It was with a sample-barcoded 5' primer and a J-beta primer mix that a second PCR of roughly 7 to 12 cycles was run. MiXCR, run by TCRdb on the 5' RACE reads, gives a single entry per CDR3 protein. The sample shows about 1,600,000 distinct CDR3 sequences, around 39% of them seen only once. Material: blood. The receptors were gathered from a woman in her late teens or twenties in good health.

The chain combines TRBV7-2 with TRBJ2-7; D might be TRBD2 (5 bases). The CDR3 runs to 14 residues. Germline CDR1 and CDR2: SGHTA and FQGNSA. Trimming took 5 bases from V and 2 from J, leaving 13 bases between them. In DNA form, the CDR3 reads TGTGCCAGCAGCCGGAGAGGGCTTACCTACGAGCAGTACTTC. Translating it yields CASSRRGLTYEQYF.

The sample holds a few counts of this clonotype. This chain uses TRBV12-3 or TRBV12-4 with TRBJ2-2, with 9 bases aligning to TRBD2. This CDR3 spans 16 amino acids. The ends lost 4 bases at V and 6 bases at J; junction bases unmatched: 9. This CDR3 reads CASSWASGMGPGELFF. In nucleotides, the CDR3 is TGTGCCAGCAGTTGGGCTAGCGGGATGGGTCCCGGGGAGCTGTTTTTT.

On this clonotype itself: Sequence at one end of the junction differs from germline and may be a read error. V usage is TRBV12-3 or TRBV12-4 and J usage is TRBJ1-5, with unresolved D. The CDR3 is made up of 12 amino acids. This CDR3 reads CTSSFGGQPQHF. The CDR3 bases are TGTACCAGCAGTTTTGGTGGACAGCCCCAGCATTTT.

The chain carries TRBV12-3 or TRBV12-4 and TRBJ2-5; D gene unclear. Trimming removed 2 bases at V and 5 bases at J, with 15 bases between. The CDR3 has 15 amino acids. The CDR3 DNA reads TGTGCCAGCAGTTTAAGGGCAGGTCCATCGGAGACCCAGTACTTC. Translation gives CASSLRAGPSETQYF.

The V call is TRBV3-1, the J call TRBJ2-1; possible D gene TRBD2, 5 bases. V lost 4 bases to trimming and J lost 9 bases, with 16 bases between them. Germline CDR1 is LGHDT and CDR2 is YNNKEL (reference sequence). CDR3 size: 14 residues. CDR3 nucleotides: TGTGCCAGCAGCCTTTTCGACCGGAGGAGTGAGCAGTTCTTC. Translation gives CASSLFDRRSEQFF.

The table lists this clonotype with a few counts. The gene calls are TRBV20-1 and TRBJ1-5, with D uncertain. V gave up 0 bases and J gave up 2 bases, with 14 bases separating them. The CDR3 covers 16 residues. Germline CDR1 and CDR2: DFQATT and SNEGSKA (reference sequence). The CDR3 sequence: CSARDLRGGGNQPQHF. In DNA form, the CDR3 reads TGCAGTGCTAGAGATCTTCGGGGAGGAGGCAATCAGCCCCAGCATTTT.

The gene calls are TRBV12-3 or TRBV12-4 and TRBJ2-3, with TRBD1 matching 8 bases. The V and J ends lost 3 bases and 4 bases, in that order; junction bases with no gene match: 27. The CDR3 consists of 22 residues. CDR3 protein: CASSFQGAQFDDRAEVSDTQYF. DNA of the CDR3: TGTGCCAGCAGTTTTCAGGGGGCGCAGTTTGATGACCGCGCAGAGGTTTCAGATACGCAGTATTTT.

The chain joins TRBV29-1 to TRBJ2-7, with 10 nucleotides matching TRBD2. The CDR3 runs to 13 residues. The V segment lost 7 bases and the J segment 4 bases; nucleotides outside the gene matches: 7. The germline CDR1 and CDR2 sequences are SQVTM and ANQGSEA. The CDR3 protein is CSGSSGSIYEQYF. The CDR3 DNA sequence: TGCAGCGGGTCTAGCGGGAGTATATACGAGCAGTACTTC.

The chain links TRBV28 to TRBJ2-3, with D possibly TRBD2 on 7 matching bases. V lost 3 bases to trimming and J lost 8 bases, with 21 bases between them. CDR1 MDHEN and CDR2 SYDVKM come from the germline V gene. This CDR3 is built from 16 residues. The CDR3, as DNA: TGTGCCAGCAGTTTGCAGGGTGGCGGGGGCACAACTACGCAGTATTTT. It specifies CASSLQGGGGTTTQYF.

CDR3 bases: TGTGCCAGCAGTCAACCTCAGGGGGCGGAAGGCTACACCTTC. Amino acid sequence: CASSQPQGAEGYTF. The gene calls are TRBV6-6 and TRBJ1-2; 8 positions match TRBD1. The CDR3 is 14 amino acids. CDR1 is MNHNY and CDR2 is SVGAGI in the germline V gene (reference sequence). The V segment lost 5 bases and the J segment 8 bases; nucleotides outside the gene matches: 10.

This clonotype has a handful of counts. CDR3 in amino acids: CASRRETGELFF. The CDR3 bases are TGTGCCAGCAGGCGGGAGACCGGGGAGCTGTTTTTT. The V and J genes are TRBV6-6 and TRBJ2-2; TRBD2 matches at 7 bases. Trimming at V came to 6 bases and at J to 5 bases, leaving 0 bases not matched to a gene. The CDR3 extends over 12 amino acids. Germline values: CDR1 MNHNY, CDR2 SVGAGI (reference sequence).

This sequence joins TRBV18 and TRBJ2-6; D remains unclear. Trimming pared 4 bases from V and 3 bases from J, leaving 16 bases between. The CDR3 runs 17 residues. Germline assignment: CDR1 KGHSH and CDR2 LQKENI. DNA for the CDR3: TGTGCCAGCTCACTAAACGGCCCGCCGGGTGGGGCCAACGTCCTGACTTTC. It is translated as CASSLNGPPGGANVLTF.

This rearrangement joins TRBV20-1 to TRBJ2-7; D is possibly TRBD2 (6 bases). V lost 3 bases and J lost 7, with 16 bases in between. This CDR3 has 13 residues. CDR1 and CDR2 (germline): DFQATT, SNEGSKA (reference sequence). The CDR3 spells CSASPGWAGEQYF. CDR3 in DNA: TGCAGTGCTAGCCCGGGGTGGGCGGGGGAGCAGTACTTC.

This chain links TRBV10-3 with TRBJ2-1; 10 positions agree with TRBD2. The germline V gene encodes CDR1 ENHRY and CDR2 SYGVKD. This CDR3 spans 14 amino acids. The V and J ends lost 9 bases and 8 bases, in that order; junction bases with no gene match: 10. The DNA for the CDR3 is TGTGCCATGGGCCTTAGCGGGGGGATCTATGAGCAGTTCTTC. The encoded protein is CAMGLSGGIYEQFF.

The V and J genes are TRBV12-3 or TRBV12-4 and TRBJ2-1; TRBD2 matches at 9 bases. Trimming took 8 bases from V and 5 from J; bases not matched to a gene: 19. The CDR3 loop spans 18 amino acids. This chain's CDR3 is CASGMTSGSLTFHNEQFF. In DNA form, the CDR3 reads TGTGCCAGCGGCATGACTAGCGGTTCTCTTACTTTCCACAATGAGCAGTTCTTC.

The rearrangement joins TRBV29-1 to TRBJ2-3; possibly TRBD1 or TRBD2 for D (6 bases each). Trimming took off 3 bases at V and 6 bases at J, with 10 bases between the two ends. This CDR3 has 12 residues. From germline, CDR1 is SQVTM and CDR2 ANQGSEA. The CDR3 DNA is TGCAGCGTTGAGGGGGGCTTGGATACGCAGTATTTT. Translation gives CSVEGGLDTQYF.

The V call is TRBV27, the J call TRBJ1-4; D is unclear. The CDR3 totals 14 residues. The germline CDR1 and CDR2 sequences are MNHEY and SMNVEV (reference sequence). V lost 2 bases to trimming and J lost 4 bases, with 8 bases between them. CDR3 DNA: TGTGCCAGCAGTTTAAGACGGTTTAATGAAAAACTGTTTTTT. The encoded protein is CASSLRRFNEKLFF.

This clonotype has more than one count but fewer than ten. V is TRBV7-9 and J is TRBJ1-2; possible D gene TRBD1, 6 bases. In germline, CDR1 is SEHNR, CDR2 FQNEAQ (reference sequence). This CDR3 comprises 13 residues. The V end lost 6 bases, the J end lost 3 bases, and 11 bases lay between the germline ends. The CDR3 DNA reads as TGTGCCAGCAGTCCCGGGGGGCACTATGGCTACACCTTC. Encoded protein: CASSPGGHYGYTF. Looking up the rest from reference TRBV7-9 and TRBJ1-2 gives the full variable domain: DTGVSQNPRHKITKRGQNVTFRCDPISEHNRLYWYRQTLGQGPEFLTYFQNEAQLEKSRLLSDRFSAERPKGSFSTLEIQRTEQGDSAMYLCASSPGGHYGYTFGSGTRLTVV.

The gene calls are TRBV11-2 and TRBJ2-3, with TRBD2 matching 8 bases. The ends lost 2 bases at V and 5 bases at J; junction bases unmatched: 9. The germline V gene has CDR1 SGHAT and CDR2 FQNNGV. This CDR3 has 16 amino acids. The CDR3 protein is CASSLSGLALGDTQYF. DNA for the CDR3: TGTGCCAGCAGCTTAAGTGGACTAGCTTTGGGAGATACGCAGTATTTT.

This rearrangement joins TRBV6-4 to TRBJ2-5; the D gene is possibly TRBD1 (5 bases). The germline V gene encodes CDR1 MRHNA and CDR2 SNTAGT. V lost 5 bases to trimming and J lost 0 bases, with 16 bases between them. CDR3 size: 16 residues. Here the CDR3 DNA reads TGTGCCAGCAGTCCACAGGCCGGCTTATACCAAGAGACCCAGTACTTC. It translates to CASSPQAGLYQETQYF.